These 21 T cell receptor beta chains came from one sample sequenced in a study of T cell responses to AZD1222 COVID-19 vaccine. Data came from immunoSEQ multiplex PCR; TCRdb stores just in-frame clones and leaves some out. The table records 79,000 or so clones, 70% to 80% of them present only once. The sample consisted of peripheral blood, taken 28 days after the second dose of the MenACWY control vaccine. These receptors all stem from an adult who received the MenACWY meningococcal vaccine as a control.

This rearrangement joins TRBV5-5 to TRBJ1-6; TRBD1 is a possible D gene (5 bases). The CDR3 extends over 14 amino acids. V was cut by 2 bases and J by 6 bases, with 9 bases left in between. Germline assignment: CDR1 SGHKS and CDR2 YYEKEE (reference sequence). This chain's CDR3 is CASSFGTGNSPLHF. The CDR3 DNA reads TGTGCCAGCAGCTTCGGGACTGGTAATTCACCCCTCCACTTT.

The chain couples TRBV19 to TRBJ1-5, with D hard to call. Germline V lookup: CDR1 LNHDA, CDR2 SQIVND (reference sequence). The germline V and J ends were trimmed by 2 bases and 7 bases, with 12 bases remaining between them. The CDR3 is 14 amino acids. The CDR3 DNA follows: TGTGCCAGTAGTATACGGGATGGGCCCCAGCCCCAGCATTTT. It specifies CASSIRDGPQPQHF.

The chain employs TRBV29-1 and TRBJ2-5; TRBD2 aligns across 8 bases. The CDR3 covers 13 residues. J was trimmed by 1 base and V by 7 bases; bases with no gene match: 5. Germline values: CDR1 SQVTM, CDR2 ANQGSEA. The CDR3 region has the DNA TGCAGCGCTAACGGGGGGGGCCAAGAGACCCAGTACTTC. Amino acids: CSANGGGQETQYF.

The CDR3 sequence is CASTRGLRWPQHF. CDR3 DNA sequence: TGTGCCAGCACACGGGGGCTTAGGTGGCCCCAGCATTTT. This rearrangement joins TRBV6-5 to TRBJ1-5, with D maybe TRBD1 (6 bases). The V and J ends lost 7 bases and 9 bases respectively, with 16 bases between them. Looked up from germline, CDR1 is MNHEY and CDR2 is SVGAGI. The CDR3 has 13 amino acids.

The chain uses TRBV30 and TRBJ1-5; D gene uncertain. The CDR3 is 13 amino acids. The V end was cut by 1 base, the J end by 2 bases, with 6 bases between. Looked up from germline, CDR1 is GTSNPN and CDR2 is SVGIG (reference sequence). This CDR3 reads CAWSAEGNQPQHF. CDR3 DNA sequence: TGTGCCTGGAGTGCAGAAGGCAATCAGCCCCAGCATTTT.

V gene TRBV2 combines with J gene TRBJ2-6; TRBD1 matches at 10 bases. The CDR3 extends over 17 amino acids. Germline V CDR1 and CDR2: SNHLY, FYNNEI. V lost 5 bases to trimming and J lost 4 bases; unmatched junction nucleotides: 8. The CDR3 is CASSRDRGVGGANVLTF. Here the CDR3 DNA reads TGTGCCAGCAGTCGGGACAGGGGCGTAGGAGGGGCCAACGTCCTGACTTTC.

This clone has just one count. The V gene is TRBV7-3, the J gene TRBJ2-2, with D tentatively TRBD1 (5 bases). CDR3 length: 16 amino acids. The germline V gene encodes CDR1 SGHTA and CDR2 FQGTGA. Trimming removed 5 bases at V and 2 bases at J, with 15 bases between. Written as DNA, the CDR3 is TGTGCCAGCAGCCCTGTACAGGTTTTTAACACCGGGGAGCTGTTTTTT. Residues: CASSPVQVFNTGELFF.

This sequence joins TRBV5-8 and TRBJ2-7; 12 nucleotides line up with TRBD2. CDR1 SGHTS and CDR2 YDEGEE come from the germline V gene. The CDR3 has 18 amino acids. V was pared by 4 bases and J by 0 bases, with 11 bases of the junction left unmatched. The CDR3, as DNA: TGTGCCAGCAGCCCCCTCGGACTAGCGGGGCTTTTCTCCTACGAGCAGTACTTC. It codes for CASSPLGLAGLFSYEQYF. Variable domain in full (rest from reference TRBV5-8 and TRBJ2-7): EAGVTQSPTHLIKTRGQQATLRCSPISGHTSVYWYQQALGLGLQFLLWYDEGEERNRGNFPPRFSGRQFPNYSSELNVNALELEDSALYLCASSPLGLAGLFSYEQYFGPGTRLTVT.

For the CDR3, the DNA is TGTGCCAGCAGCTTAGTCGGTGATCCTAGCACAGATACGCAGTATTTT. Translated, it gives CASSLVGDPSTDTQYF. The rearrangement links TRBV7-2 to TRBJ2-3; D remains ambiguous. CDR1 and CDR2 from the germline V gene are SGHTA and FQGNSA. The CDR3 runs 16 residues. The V and J ends lost 1 base and 0 bases respectively, with 11 bases between them. The full variable domain, its missing parts supplied by reference TRBV7-2 and TRBJ2-3, is GAGVSQSPSNKVTEKGKDVELRCDPISGHTALYWYRQSLGQGLEFLIYFQGNSAPDKSGLPSDRFSAERTGGSVSTLTIQRTQQEDSAVYLCASSLVGDPSTDTQYFGPGTRLTVL.

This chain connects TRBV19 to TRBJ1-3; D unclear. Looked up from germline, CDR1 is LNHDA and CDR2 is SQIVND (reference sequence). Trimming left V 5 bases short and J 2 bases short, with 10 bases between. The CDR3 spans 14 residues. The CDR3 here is CASSLGSPGNTIYF. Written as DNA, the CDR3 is TGTGCCAGTAGTTTGGGCAGCCCTGGAAACACCATATATTTT.

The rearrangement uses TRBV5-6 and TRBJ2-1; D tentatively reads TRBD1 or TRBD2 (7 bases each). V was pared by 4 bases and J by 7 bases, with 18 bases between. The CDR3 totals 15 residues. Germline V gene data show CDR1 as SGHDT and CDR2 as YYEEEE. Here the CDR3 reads CASSQGGLSTNEQFF. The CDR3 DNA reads TGTGCCAGCAGCCAGGGGGGGCTGTCCACGAATGAGCAGTTCTTC.

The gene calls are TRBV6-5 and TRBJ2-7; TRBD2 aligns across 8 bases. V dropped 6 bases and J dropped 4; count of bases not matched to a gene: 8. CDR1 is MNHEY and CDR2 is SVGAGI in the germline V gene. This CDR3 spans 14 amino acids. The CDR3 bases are TGTGCCAGCAGACTCAGCAGCGGGGGATACGAGCAGTACTTC. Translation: CASRLSSGGYEQYF.

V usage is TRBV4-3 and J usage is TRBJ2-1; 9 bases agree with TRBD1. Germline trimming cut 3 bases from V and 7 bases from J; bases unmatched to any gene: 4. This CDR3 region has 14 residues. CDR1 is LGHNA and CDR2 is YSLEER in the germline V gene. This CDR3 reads CASSQDRGRNEQFF. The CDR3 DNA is TGCGCCAGCAGCCAGGACAGGGGTAGGAATGAGCAGTTCTTC.

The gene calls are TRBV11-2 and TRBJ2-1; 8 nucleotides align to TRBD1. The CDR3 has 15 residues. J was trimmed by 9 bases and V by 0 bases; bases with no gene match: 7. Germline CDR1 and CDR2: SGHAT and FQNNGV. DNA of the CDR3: TGTGCCAGCAGCTTAGAAAGGGCAGGGGGCGGTGAGCAGTTCTTC. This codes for CASSLERAGGGEQFF.

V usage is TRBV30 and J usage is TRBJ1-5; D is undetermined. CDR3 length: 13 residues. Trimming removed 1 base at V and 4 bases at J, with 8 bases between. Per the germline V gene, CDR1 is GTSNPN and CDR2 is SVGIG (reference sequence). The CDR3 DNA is TGTGCCTGGAGTGAGACAAATAATCAGCCCCAGCATTTT. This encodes CAWSETNNQPQHF.

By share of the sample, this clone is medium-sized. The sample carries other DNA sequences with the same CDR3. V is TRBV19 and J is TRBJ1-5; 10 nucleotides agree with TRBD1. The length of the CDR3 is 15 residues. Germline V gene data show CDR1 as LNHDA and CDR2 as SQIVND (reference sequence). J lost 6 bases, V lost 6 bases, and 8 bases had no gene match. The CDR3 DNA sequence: TGTGCCAGTAGCGAGGACAGGGGGGTGGGTCAGCCCCAGCATTTT. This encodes CASSEDRGVGQPQHF.

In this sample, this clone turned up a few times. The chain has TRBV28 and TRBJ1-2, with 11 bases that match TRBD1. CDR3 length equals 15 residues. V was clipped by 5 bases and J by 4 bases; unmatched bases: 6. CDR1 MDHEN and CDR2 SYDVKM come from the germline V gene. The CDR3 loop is CASSPWTGGSYGYTF. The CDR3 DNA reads TGTGCCAGCAGTCCCTGGACAGGGGGCAGCTATGGCTACACCTTC.

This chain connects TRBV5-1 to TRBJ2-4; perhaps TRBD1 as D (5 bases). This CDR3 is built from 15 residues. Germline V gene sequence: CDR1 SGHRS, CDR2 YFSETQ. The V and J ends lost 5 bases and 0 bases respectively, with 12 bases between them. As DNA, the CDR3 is TGCGCCAGCAGTCTCTTAGGGGAAGCCAAAAACATTCAGTACTTC. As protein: CASSLLGEAKNIQYF. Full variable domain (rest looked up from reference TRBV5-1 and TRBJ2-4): KAGVTQTPRYLIKTRGQQVTLSCSPISGHRSVSWYQQTPGQGLQFLFEYFSETQRNKGNFPGRFSGRQFSNSRSEMNVSTLELGDSALYLCASSLLGEAKNIQYFGAGTRLSVL.

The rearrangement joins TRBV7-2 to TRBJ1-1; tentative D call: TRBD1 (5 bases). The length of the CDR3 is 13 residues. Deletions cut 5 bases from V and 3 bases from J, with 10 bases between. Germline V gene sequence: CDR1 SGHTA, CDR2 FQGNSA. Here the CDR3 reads CASSRGADTEAFF. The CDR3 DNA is TGTGCCAGCAGCAGGGGAGCGGACACTGAAGCTTTCTTT.

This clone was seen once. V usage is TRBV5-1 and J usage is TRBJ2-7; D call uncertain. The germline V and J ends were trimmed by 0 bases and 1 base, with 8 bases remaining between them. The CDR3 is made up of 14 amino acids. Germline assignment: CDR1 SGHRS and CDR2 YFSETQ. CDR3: CASSLALGSYEQYF. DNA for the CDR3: TGCGCCAGCAGCTTGGCCCTTGGATCCTACGAGCAGTACTTC.

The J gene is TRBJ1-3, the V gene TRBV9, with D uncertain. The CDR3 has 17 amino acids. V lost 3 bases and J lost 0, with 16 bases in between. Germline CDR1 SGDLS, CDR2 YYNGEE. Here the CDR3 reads CASSASPTGISGNTIYF. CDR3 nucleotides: TGTGCCAGCAGCGCTTCACCCACGGGAATCTCTGGAAACACCATATATTTT.